Listed below are T cell receptor beta chains from one sample, sequenced in a study of shared clonotypes between healthy human individuals. Using immunoSEQ multiplex PCR, the repertoire was profiled, and TCRdb retains in-frame clones only, with some absent. This table holds about 710,000 clones, around 77% found once. The sample taken for sequencing was memory CD4+ T cells sorted from blood. Receptors were obtained from a woman aged 25 to 39 in good health. CDR3s include the opening cysteine and the closing phenylalanine or tryptophan. A D gene is named only where the DNA matches it firmly. A clone size is listed for some rows: how often the clone was seen (once, few, many), or a class if it is expanded.

size: .; J: TRBJ2-7; V: TRBV5-1; D: TRBD1; DNA: TGCGCCAGCAGAGAGGGTGGACAGGGGGTTAGTCGCTACGAGCAGTACTTC; CDR3: CASREGGQGVSRYEQYF
size: .; J: TRBJ2-2; V: TRBV2; D: TRBD1; DNA: TGTGCCAGCCGGGACAGGACGAACACCGGGGAGCTGTTTTTT; CDR3: CASRDRTNTGELFF
size: .; J: TRBJ2-5; V: TRBV5-4; D: .; DNA: TGTGCCAGCAGCGGGGGGGTCGGACAGCAAGAGACCCAGTACTTC; CDR3: CASSGGVGQQETQYF
size: .; J: TRBJ2-3; V: TRBV19; D: TRBD1; DNA: TGTGCCAGTAGTAGCCGGGACAGGGGGGATACGCAGTATTTT; CDR3: CASSSRDRGDTQYF
size: .; J: TRBJ2-2; V: TRBV27; D: TRBD2; DNA: TGTGCCAGCAGTCTAAGCGGGAGGGTCACCGGGGAGCTGTTTTTT; CDR3: CASSLSGRVTGELFF
size: few; J: TRBJ2-1; V: TRBV6-4; D: .; DNA: TGTGCCAGCAGTGCGGGATCCAAAGAATCAGAGCAGTTCTTC; CDR3: CASSAGSKESEQFF
size: once; J: TRBJ2-2; V: TRBV5-1; D: .; DNA: TGCGCCAGCAGCCCGGGAGATCGGGACACCGGGGAGCTGTTTTTT; CDR3: CASSPGDRDTGELFF
size: .; J: TRBJ1-2; V: TRBV27; D: .; DNA: TGTGCCAGCAGCCGCGAGGGGCAGCCCCGGTACTATGGCTACACCTTC; CDR3: CASSREGQPRYYGYTF
size: .; J: TRBJ2-1; V: TRBV9; D: .; DNA: TGTGCCAGCAGCCCCGCCCACAATGAGCAGTTCTTC; CDR3: CASSPAHNEQFF
size: .; J: TRBJ1-2; V: TRBV5-6; D: .; DNA: TGTGCCAGCAGCCTGGGACGGACTAACTATGGCTACACCTTC; CDR3: CASSLGRTNYGYTF
size: .; J: TRBJ2-3; V: TRBV28; D: .; DNA: TGTGCCAGCGGAGTTTGGAGGACAGATACGCAGTATTTT; CDR3: CASGVWRTDTQYF
size: once; J: TRBJ2-3; V: TRBV29-1; D: .; DNA: TGCAGCGTTGGGTCCGATTACACAGATACGCAGTATTTT; CDR3: CSVGSDYTDTQYF
size: .; J: TRBJ2-1; V: TRBV27; D: .; DNA: TGTGCCAGCAGACCCCGGGGGAGCTCCTACAATGAGCAGTTCTTC; CDR3: CASRPRGSSYNEQFF
size: .; J: TRBJ2-3; V: TRBV10-3; D: TRBD2; DNA: TGTGCCATCAGTGAAGGCGAGGCGGGAGCAGATACGCAGTATTTT; CDR3: CAISEGEAGADTQYF
size: .; J: TRBJ2-7; V: TRBV29-1; D: .; DNA: TGCAGCGTTAGGGACGTAGTCTACGAGCAGTACTTC; CDR3: CSVRDVVYEQYF
size: .; J: TRBJ2-7; V: TRBV27; D: TRBD1; DNA: TGTGCCAGCAGAACCTGGACAGGGGAAAACGAGCAGTACTTC; CDR3: CASRTWTGENEQYF
size: .; J: TRBJ1-2; V: TRBV28; D: .; DNA: TGTGCCAGCAGTTTCCAGCGGACATTGCGGGTTTACACCTTC; CDR3: CASSFQRTLRVYTF
size: .; J: TRBJ2-7; V: TRBV2; D: .; DNA: TGTGCCAGCAATAGAATTGGCCTCTACGAGCAGTACTTC; CDR3: CASNRIGLYEQYF
size: .; J: TRBJ1-1; V: TRBV25-1; D: TRBD1; DNA: TGTGCCAGCAGTGAACGAAGGACAGGGGCTATATGGAACACTGAAGCTTTCTTT; CDR3: CASSERRTGAIWNTEAFF
size: .; J: TRBJ2-5; V: TRBV19; D: TRBD2; DNA: TGTGCCAGTAGCCCCTCTACGGGAGGGGAGACCCAGTACTTC; CDR3: CASSPSTGGETQYF
size: .; J: TRBJ2-6; V: TRBV6-1; D: .; DNA: TGTGCCAGCATATTGAGGGGGACTGGGGCCAACGTCCTGACTTTC; CDR3: CASILRGTGANVLTF
size: once; J: TRBJ2-6; V: TRBV5-1; D: .; DNA: TGCGCCAGCAGCGAGGGGGATTCTGGGGCCAACGTCCTGACTTTC; CDR3: CASSEGDSGANVLTF
size: .; J: TRBJ2-3; V: TRBV19; D: .; DNA: TGTGCCAGTAGGCTAGCGAGGACAACAGATACGCAGTATTTT; CDR3: CASRLARTTDTQYF
size: .; J: TRBJ2-1; V: TRBV29-1; D: .; DNA: TGCAGCGCTTCGGACAGAGCGGGTCCGACCTACAATGAGCAGTTCTTC; CDR3: CSASDRAGPTYNEQFF
size: .; J: TRBJ1-2; V: TRBV18; D: .; DNA: TGTGCCAGCTCACTCTCGGACAGAAGTATCGGCTACACCTTC; CDR3: CASSLSDRSIGYTF
size: .; J: TRBJ1-4; V: TRBV5-4; D: .; DNA: TGTGCCAGCAGCTTGGAGCCGACAGGCATCGGTGAAAAACTGTTTTTT; CDR3: CASSLEPTGIGEKLFF